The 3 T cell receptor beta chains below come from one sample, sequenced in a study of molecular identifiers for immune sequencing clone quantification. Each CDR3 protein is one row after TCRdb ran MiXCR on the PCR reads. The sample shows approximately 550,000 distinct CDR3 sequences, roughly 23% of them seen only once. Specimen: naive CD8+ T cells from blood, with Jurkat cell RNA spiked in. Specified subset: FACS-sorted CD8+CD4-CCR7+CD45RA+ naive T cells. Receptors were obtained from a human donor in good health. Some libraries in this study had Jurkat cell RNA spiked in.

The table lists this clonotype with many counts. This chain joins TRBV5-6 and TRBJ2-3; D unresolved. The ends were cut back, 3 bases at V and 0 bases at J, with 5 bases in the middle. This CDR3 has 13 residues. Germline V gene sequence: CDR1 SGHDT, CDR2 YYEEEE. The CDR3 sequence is CASSSASTDTQYF. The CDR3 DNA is TGTGCCAGCAGCTCTGCTAGCACAGATACGCAGTATTTT. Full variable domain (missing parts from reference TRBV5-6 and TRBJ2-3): DAGVTQSPTHLIKTRGQQVTLRCSPKSGHDTVSWYQQALGQGPQFIFQYYEEEERQRGNFPDRFSGHQFPNYSSELNVNALLLGDSALYLCASSSASTDTQYFGPGTRLTVL.

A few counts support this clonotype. Here the CDR3 DNA reads TGTGCCAGCAGCAACTCCCAACCCCGGCAGTTCTTC. Protein: CASSNSQPRQFF. J is TRBJ2-1 and V is TRBV7-9; D gene uncertain. This CDR3 contains 12 residues. The germline V gene has CDR1 SEHNR and CDR2 FQNEAQ (reference sequence). Between the trimmed V and J ends, which lost 5 bases and 12 bases, there was a span of 14 bases.

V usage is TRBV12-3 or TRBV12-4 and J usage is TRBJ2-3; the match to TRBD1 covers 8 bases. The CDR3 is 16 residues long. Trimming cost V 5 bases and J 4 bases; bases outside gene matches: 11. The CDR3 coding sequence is TGTGCCAGCAGTGTCCGGACAGGGAAAAGCGCAGATACGCAGTATTTT. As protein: CASSVRTGKSADTQYF.